This TCR beta chain comes out of a study of blood T cell repertoires in COVID-19. Study-level information: T cells, B-cell-depleted T cells, or PBMCs provided the cDNA or gDNA that served as material.

Source study methods: Reference gene primer amplification yielded estimated nucleated cell counts. Assay: immunoSEQ multiplex PCR; the TCRdb copy retains only in-frame clones and omits some. D and trimming come from the DNA, and the V and J calls and clone size come from that table. This table holds about 86,000 clones, about 89% found once. What was sequenced was peripheral blood. The clonotype was recovered from a human donor in a cohort sampled during active COVID-19.

CDR3 region: CASSPLEPYEQYF. Written as DNA, the CDR3 is TGTGCCAGCAGCCCACTAGAGCCGTACGAGCAGTACTTC. The chain carries TRBV27 and TRBJ2-7, with D possibly TRBD2 on 5 matching bases. V lost 6 bases and J lost 4, with 13 bases in between. This CDR3 comprises 13 residues. CDR1 MNHEY and CDR2 SMNVEV come from the germline V gene (reference sequence).